The source of this TCR beta chain is a study of OX40 agonist ivuxolimab in advanced cancers. On the study more broadly: The study enrolled dose-escalation patients with hepatocellular carcinoma, melanoma, renal cell or head and neck cancer. Study observations and caveats: Compared with CD4+, CD8+ T cells on average had more expanded clones.

Data came from immunoSEQ multiplex PCR; TCRdb stores just in-frame clones and leaves some out. The sample shows some 50,000 clones, 80% to 90% of them seen only once. The CDR3 loop spans 12 amino acids. Trimming left V 1 base short and J 8 bases short, with 11 bases between. The V gene's germline CDR1 is GTSNPN and CDR2 SVGIG (reference sequence). It was autoimmune disease history or systemic immunosuppression that excluded patients. Worth noting for this clone: The antigen is not known.

V and J are TRBV30 and TRBJ1-2; D gene uncertain. Sequenced here: CD4+ or CD8+ T cells sorted from blood, sampled in a trial of the OX40 agonist ivuxolimab. This TCR came from an adult with an advanced solid tumor such as melanoma, head and neck, liver or kidney cancer. This CDR3 is CAWSGSTSGYTF. In DNA form, the CDR3 reads TGTGCCTGGAGTGGTAGTACCAGCGGCTACACCTTC.